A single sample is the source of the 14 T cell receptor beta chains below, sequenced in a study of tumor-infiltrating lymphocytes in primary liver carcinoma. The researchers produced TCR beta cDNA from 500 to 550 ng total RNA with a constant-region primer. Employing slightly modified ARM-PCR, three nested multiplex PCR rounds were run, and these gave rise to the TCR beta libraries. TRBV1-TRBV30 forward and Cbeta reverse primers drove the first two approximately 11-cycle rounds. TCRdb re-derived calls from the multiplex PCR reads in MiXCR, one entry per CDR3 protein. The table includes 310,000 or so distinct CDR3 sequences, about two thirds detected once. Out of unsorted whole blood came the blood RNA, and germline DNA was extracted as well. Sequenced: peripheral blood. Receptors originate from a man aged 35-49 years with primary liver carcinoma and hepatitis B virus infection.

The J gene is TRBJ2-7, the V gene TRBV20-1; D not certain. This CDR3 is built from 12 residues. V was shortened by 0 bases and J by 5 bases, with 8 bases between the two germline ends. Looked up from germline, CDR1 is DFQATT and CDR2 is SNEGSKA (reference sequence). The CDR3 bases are TGCAGTGCTAGAGATCTAGGGCACGAGCAGTACTTC. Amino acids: CSARDLGHEQYF.

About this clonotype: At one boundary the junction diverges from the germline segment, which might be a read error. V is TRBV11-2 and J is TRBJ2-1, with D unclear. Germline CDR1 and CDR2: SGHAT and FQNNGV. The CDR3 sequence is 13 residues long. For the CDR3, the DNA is TGCGCCAGCAGCCCGCTAGTTGGCTATGAGCTGTTCTTC. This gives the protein CASSPLVGYELFF.

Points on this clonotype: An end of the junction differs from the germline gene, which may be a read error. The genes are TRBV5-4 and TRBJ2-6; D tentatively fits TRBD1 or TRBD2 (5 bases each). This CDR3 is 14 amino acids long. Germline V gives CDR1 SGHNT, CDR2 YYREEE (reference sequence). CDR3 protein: CASSLESGTNVLTF. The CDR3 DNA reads TGTGCCAGCAGCTTGGAATCTGGGACCAACGTCTTGACTTTC.

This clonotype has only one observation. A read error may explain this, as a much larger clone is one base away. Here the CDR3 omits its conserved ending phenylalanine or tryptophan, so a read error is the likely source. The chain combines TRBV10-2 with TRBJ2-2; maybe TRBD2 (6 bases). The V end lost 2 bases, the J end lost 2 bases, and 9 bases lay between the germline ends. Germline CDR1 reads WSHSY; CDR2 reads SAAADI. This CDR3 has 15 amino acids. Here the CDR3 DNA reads TGCGCCAGCAGTGAGGCGGGGCTAAACACCGGGGAGCTGTTTTAT. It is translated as CASSEAGLNTGELFY.

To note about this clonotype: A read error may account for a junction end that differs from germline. The CDR3 bases are TGTGACAGCAGCCCCCGACAGGATCCCTACGAGCAGTACTTC. It is translated as CDSSPRQDPYEQYF. The chain has TRBV5-4 and TRBJ2-7; TRBD1 might be the D (6 bases). The CDR3 covers 14 residues. Germline CDR1 SGHNT, CDR2 YYREEE (reference sequence).

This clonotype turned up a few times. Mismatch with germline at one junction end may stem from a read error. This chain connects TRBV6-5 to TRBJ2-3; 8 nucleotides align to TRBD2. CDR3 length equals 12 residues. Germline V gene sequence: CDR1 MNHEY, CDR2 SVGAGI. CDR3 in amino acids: CAGSEAGETWYF. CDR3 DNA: TGTGCCGGCAGTGAAGCGGGGGAAACATGGTATTTT.

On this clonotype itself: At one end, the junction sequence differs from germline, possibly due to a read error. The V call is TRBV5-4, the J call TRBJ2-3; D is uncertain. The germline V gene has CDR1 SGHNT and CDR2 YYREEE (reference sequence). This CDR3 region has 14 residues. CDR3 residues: CASSLEVSTNTQYF. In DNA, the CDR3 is TGTGCCAGCAGCTTGGAGGTCAGCACAAATACGCAGTATTTT.

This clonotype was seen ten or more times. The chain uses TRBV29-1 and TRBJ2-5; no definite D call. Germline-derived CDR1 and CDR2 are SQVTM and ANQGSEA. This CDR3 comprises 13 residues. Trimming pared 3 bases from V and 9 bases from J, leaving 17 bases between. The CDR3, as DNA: TGCAGCGTTGAGAGAGTGGGTGGTGGGGCCCAGTACTTC. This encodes CSVERVGGGAQYF.

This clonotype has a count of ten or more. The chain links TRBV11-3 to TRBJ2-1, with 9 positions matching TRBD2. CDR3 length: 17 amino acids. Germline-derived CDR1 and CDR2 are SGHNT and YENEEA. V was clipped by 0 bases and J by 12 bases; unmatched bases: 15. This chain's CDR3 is CASSLDPTEAGGRRQFF. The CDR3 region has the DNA TGTGCCAGCAGCTTAGACCCTACTGAGGCGGGAGGGCGCAGGCAGTTCTTC.

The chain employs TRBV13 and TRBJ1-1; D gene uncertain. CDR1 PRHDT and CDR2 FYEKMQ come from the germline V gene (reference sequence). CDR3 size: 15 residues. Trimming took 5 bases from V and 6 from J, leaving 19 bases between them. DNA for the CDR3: TGTGCCAGCAGCCCGGTTAACGGGATTCCCGCTGAAGCTTTCTTT. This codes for CASSPVNGIPAEAFF.

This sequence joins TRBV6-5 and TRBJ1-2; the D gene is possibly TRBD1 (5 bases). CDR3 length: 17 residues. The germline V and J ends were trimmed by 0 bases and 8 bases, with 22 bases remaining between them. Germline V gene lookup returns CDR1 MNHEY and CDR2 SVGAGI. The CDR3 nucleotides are TGTGCCAGCAGTTACTCGATTCTCCCGGGGGGGAATGTGGGCTACACCTTC. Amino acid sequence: CASSYSILPGGNVGYTF.

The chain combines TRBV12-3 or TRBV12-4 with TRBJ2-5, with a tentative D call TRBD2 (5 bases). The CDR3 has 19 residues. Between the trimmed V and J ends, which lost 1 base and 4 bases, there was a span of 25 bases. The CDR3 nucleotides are TGTGCCAGCAGTTTAGATTTTTTGACGGTGTCAACAGAGGGAGAGACCCAGTACTTC. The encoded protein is CASSLDFLTVSTEGETQYF.

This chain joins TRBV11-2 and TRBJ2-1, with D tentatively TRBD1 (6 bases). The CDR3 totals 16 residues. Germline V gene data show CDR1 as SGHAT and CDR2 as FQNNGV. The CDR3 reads CISSPSWGRGFDEQFF. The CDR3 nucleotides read TGTATCAGCAGCCCCAGTTGGGGCAGGGGATTCGATGAGCAGTTCTTC.

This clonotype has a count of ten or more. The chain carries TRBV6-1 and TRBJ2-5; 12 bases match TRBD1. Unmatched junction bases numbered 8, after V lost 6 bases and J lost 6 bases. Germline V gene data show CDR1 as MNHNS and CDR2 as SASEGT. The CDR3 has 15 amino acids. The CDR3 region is CASSLSGTGGQTQYF. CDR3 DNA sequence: TGTGCCAGCAGCCTTTCCGGGACAGGGGGCCAGACCCAGTACTTC.